One sample yielded the 8 T cell receptor beta chains listed below, sequenced in a study of blood T cell repertoires in COVID-19. TCRdb's table, derived via immunoSEQ multiplex PCR, lists solely in-frame clones and lacks some. Among roughly 520,000 clones listed, approximately 87% were seen once. The sequenced sample was PBMCs or T cells enriched from blood (not recorded which). The receptors originated from a woman between 40 and 55 years old who had recovered from COVID-19.

This clone occurred once. This same CDR3 is encoded by further DNA sequences in the sample. This chain links TRBV11-3 with TRBJ2-1, with 14 bases matching TRBD2. Germline-derived CDR1 and CDR2 are SGHNT and YENEEA. V dropped 4 bases and J dropped 7; count of bases not matched to a gene: 3. CDR3 length: 15 residues. The CDR3 loop reads CASSSTSGRVNEQFF. The CDR3 nucleotides are TGTGCCAGCAGCTCGACTAGCGGGAGGGTGAATGAGCAGTTCTTC.

The rearrangement links TRBV19 to TRBJ2-2; 7 bases line up with TRBD2. Looked up from germline, CDR1 is LNHDA and CDR2 is SQIVND (reference sequence). Losses at the gene ends were 3 bases for V and 5 bases for J; bases not matched to a gene: 6. The CDR3 covers 15 residues. CDR3: CASSMVGGVTGELFF. CDR3 in DNA: TGTGCCAGTAGTATGGTGGGAGGGGTGACCGGGGAGCTGTTTTTT.

Here the CDR3 reads CASSSVEEAFF. CDR3 nucleotide sequence: TGTGCCAGCAGCTCGGTCGAGGAGGCTTTCTTT. The chain recombines TRBV12-3 or TRBV12-4 with TRBJ1-1; D gene ambiguous. Trimming pared 6 bases from V and 11 bases from J, leaving 13 bases between. The CDR3 loop spans 11 amino acids.

This chain connects TRBV5-5 to TRBJ1-6, with D hard to call. Germline V CDR1 and CDR2: SGHKS, YYEKEE (reference sequence). Trimming left V 1 base short and J 6 bases short, with 20 bases between. CDR3 length equals 18 residues. The CDR3 loop is CASSLLPLLGPSNSPLHF. In DNA, the CDR3 is TGTGCCAGCAGCTTGCTTCCTCTACTAGGGCCGAGTAATTCACCCCTCCACTTT.

The chain carries TRBV10-1 and TRBJ2-5; 11 bases fit TRBD2. V lost 3 bases to trimming and J lost 5 bases; unmatched junction nucleotides: 5. The CDR3 runs to 15 residues. The germline V gene has CDR1 WNHNN and CDR2 SYGVQD (reference sequence). Here the CDR3 reads CASSDTSGSSETQYF. The CDR3 region has the DNA TGCGCCAGCAGTGATACTAGCGGGAGTTCGGAGACCCAGTACTTC.

The J gene is TRBJ2-1, the V gene TRBV10-3; 8 bases line up with TRBD2. The CDR3 has 13 amino acids. V shed 7 bases and J 6 bases; nucleotides not matched to a gene: 5. Germline loops: CDR1 ENHRY, CDR2 SYGVKD. CDR3 sequence (DNA): TGTGCCATCACAGGAGCGGGGGTCAATGAGCAGTTCTTC. It translates to CAITGAGVNEQFF.

The J gene is TRBJ2-1, the V gene TRBV9; 7 bases are a match to TRBD1. CDR1 and CDR2 (germline): SGDLS, YYNGEE. This CDR3 is built from 16 residues. Trimming took 4 bases from V and 4 from J; bases not matched to a gene: 11. Written as DNA, the CDR3 is TGTGCCAGCAGCAGTAGCCCGGGACAGTATTACAATGAGCAGTTCTTC. Residues: CASSSSPGQYYNEQFF.

This clone was counted between two and nine times. This sequence joins TRBV4-3 and TRBJ1-1, with D tentatively TRBD1 (6 bases). The V end was cut by 4 bases, the J end by 3 bases, with 12 bases between. CDR1 LGHNA and CDR2 YSLEER come from the germline V gene. CDR3 size: 14 residues. CDR3 DNA: TGCGCCAGCAGCCCCGGCCCAGGGGACACTGAAGCTTTCTTT. Protein: CASSPGPGDTEAFF.